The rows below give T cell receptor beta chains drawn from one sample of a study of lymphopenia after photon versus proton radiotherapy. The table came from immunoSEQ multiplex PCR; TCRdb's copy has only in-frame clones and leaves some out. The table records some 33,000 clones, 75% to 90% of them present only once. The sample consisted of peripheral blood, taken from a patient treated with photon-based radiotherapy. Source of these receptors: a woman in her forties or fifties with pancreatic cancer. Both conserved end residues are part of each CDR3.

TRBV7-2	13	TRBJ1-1	CASSLGKGTEAFF
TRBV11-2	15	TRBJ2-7	CASSLGGLAGAAQYF
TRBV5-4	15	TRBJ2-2	CASSPGGPDTGELFF
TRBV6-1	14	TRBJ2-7	CASSEATAGSEQYF
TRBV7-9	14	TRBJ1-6	CASSSTGNNSPLHF
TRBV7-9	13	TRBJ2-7	CASRSGLSYEQYF
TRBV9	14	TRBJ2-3	CASSVEAGVHTQYF
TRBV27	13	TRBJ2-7	CASSLSSIHEQYF
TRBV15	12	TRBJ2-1	CATSRPFNEQFF
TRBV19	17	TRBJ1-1	CASSSRTGGFTNTEAFF
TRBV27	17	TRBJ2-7	CASSPVPVGGDSYEQYF
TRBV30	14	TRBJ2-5	CAWSSGGQKETQYF
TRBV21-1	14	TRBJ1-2	CASSKVRRFYGYTF
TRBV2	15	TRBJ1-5	CARGGTGISNQPQHF
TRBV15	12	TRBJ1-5	CATSPGGQPQHF
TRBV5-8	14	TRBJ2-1	CASSPRAGYNEQFF
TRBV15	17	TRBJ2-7	CATSLPGEGATSYEQYF
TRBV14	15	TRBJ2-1	CASSQDAVKAGGLFF
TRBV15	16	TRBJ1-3	CATSRGGVKGGNTIYF
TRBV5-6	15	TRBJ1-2	CASSLFRSANYGYTF
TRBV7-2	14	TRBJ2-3	CASSLGAYTDTQYF
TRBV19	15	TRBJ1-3	CASSISAISGNTIYF
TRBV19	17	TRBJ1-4	CASRIEGRRATNEKLFF
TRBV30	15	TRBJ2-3	CAWKGLAGPTDTQYF
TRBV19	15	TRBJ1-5	CASNVRAGDNQPQHF
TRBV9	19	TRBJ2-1	CASSVNRLAGGPRPDEQFF
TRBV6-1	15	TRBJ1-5	CASRSPDRGNQPQHF
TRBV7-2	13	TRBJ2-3	CASSLDLTDTQYF
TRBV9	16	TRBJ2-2	CASSGDFGSNTGELFF
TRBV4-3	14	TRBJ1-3	CASSQDRRGNTIYF
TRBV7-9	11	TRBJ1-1	CASSTILEAFF
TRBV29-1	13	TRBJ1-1	CSVYRTARTEAFF
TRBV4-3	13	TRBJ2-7	CASSQDFGGEQYF
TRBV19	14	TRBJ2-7	CASSDRGSTYEQYF
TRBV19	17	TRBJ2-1	CASSISFPNLGMNEQFF
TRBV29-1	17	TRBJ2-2	CSVPRGGQLMNTGELFF
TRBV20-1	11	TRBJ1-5	CSAREDQPQHF
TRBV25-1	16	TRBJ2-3	CASSVPLAGRTDTQYF
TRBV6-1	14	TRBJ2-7	CASSEAEGSYEQYF
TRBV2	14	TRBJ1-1	CASIGQPGDTEAFF
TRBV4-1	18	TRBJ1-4	CASSQEGGAQATNEKLFF
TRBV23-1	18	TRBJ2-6	CASSHTTTDPSGANVLTF
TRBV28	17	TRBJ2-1	CASSLSILAGGPNEQFF
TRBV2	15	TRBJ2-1	CASSESQGSGDEQFF
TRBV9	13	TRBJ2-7	CASSLTSGYEQYF
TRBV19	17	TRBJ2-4	CASSIDLETGSKNIQYF
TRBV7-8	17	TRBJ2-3	CASSLDGGSPSTDTQYF
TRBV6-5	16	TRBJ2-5	CASSYRPGGLKETQYF
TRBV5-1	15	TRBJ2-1	CASSPGTSGYNEQFF
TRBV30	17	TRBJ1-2	CAWSVIGGWEYDYGYTF
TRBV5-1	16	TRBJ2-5	CASSLLGEQGFETQYF
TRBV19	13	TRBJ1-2	CASMAGSNYGYTF
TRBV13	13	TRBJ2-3	CASRPPGADTQYF
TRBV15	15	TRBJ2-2	CATSPGTGNTGELFF
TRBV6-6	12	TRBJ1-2	CASRDLQDGYTF
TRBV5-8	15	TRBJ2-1	CASSLRGLAGAEQFF
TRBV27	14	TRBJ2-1	CASCRVGGLSEQFF